One TCR beta chain is described in this entry. This entry is derived from a study of blood T cell repertoires in COVID-19. Generated by immunoSEQ multiplex PCR, the TCRdb table keeps only in-frame clones and is missing some. The sample holds 200,000 to 250,000 clones, 80% to 90% seen once. Germline V CDR1 and CDR2: MNHEY, SVGAGI. The CDR3 is 16 amino acids. V was cut by 2 bases and J by 0 bases, with 13 bases left in between. Sequencing was performed on peripheral blood. The rearrangement links TRBV6-5 to TRBJ1-1, with TRBD1 as a possible D gene (5 bases). The clonotype originates from a middle-aged woman who had recovered from COVID-19. The CDR3 loop reads CASSYNQGYMNTEAFF. For the CDR3, the DNA is TGTGCCAGCAGTTACAATCAGGGATACATGAACACTGAAGCTTTCTTT.